This T cell receptor beta chain comes out of a study of T-cell memory formation after mild COVID-19. Study context: In these data, TCR clusters were largely donor specific. Points from the study as a whole: Later expanders leaned CD4+, whereas clones that contracted between day 15 and 85 were balanced CD4/CD8.

V lost 6 bases and J lost 0, with 14 bases in between. Germline lookup yields CDR1 MNHEY and CDR2 SVGEGT. CDR3 size: 15 residues. In the case of this clonotype: No antigen is known for it.

TCRdb reprocessed the 5' RACE reads via MiXCR and lists one record per CDR3 protein. The profile shows about 410,000 distinct CDR3 sequences, around 17% of them singletons. The clonotype originates from a man aged 18 to 29 who had mild COVID-19 (a few samples of this study predate the infection). Cell type and time point are not known. The material sequenced was PBMCs or a T cell subset sorted from them (not recorded which). The chain joins TRBV6-2 or TRBV6-3 to TRBJ1-1; no firm D call. The CDR3 region is CASRTSLQMNTEAFF. CDR3 in DNA: TGTGCCAGCAGGACCAGCCTGCAGATGAACACTGAAGCTTTCTTT.